This T cell receptor beta chain was retrieved from a study of blood T cell repertoires in COVID-19. In germline, CDR1 is GTSNPN, CDR2 SVGIG (reference sequence). Unmatched junction bases numbered 5, after V lost 5 bases and J lost 4 bases. This CDR3 contains 13 residues. The participants were between about 18 and 89 years old and came from some 23 US areas. In the original processing: How many nucleated cells were present was estimated from reference gene primer amplification. Profiled with immunoSEQ multiplex PCR; TCRdb holds only in-frame clones, not every one. D and trimming were read from the DNA, whereas the V and J calls and clone size are those reported in that table. The top ten clones hold 4.5% to 7.5% of a sample with about 160,000 clones, about 84% of them seen once.

The V gene is TRBV30, the J gene TRBJ1-1, with 9 bases aligning to TRBD1. Material for sequencing was PBMCs or T cells enriched from blood (not recorded which). The TCR originated in a man aged 40-49 years who had recovered from COVID-19. CDR3 in DNA: TGTGCCTGGGGCGGACAGGGGATCACTGAAGCTTTCTTT. It codes for CAWGGQGITEAFF.